This T cell receptor (beta chain) was observed in a study of blood T cell repertoires in COVID-19. For recovered donors of Cohort 3, there were two negative PCRs, clearance, or symptom resolution. This CDR3 region has 15 residues. With 5 bases clipped from V and 4 bases from J, the junction kept 9 bases outside the gene matches. CDR1 and CDR2 (germline): MNHEY, SVGAGI. Here immunoSEQ multiplex PCR was the method, and the copy in TCRdb shows in-frame clones only, minus some. The sample shows around 170,000 clones, more than 75% of them seen only once. Sequenced: PBMCs or T cells enriched from blood (not recorded which). The TCR sequence derives from a woman in her 30s who had recovered from COVID-19. The chain recombines TRBV6-5 with TRBJ1-2; 8 bases are shared with TRBD1. The CDR3 reads CASSRTGTGSYGYTF. The CDR3 DNA reads TGTGCCAGCAGTCGAACCGGGACAGGCTCCTATGGCTACACCTTC.